Shown below are 4 T cell receptor beta chains from a single sample sequenced in a study of blood T cell repertoires in COVID-19. Measured with immunoSEQ multiplex PCR; TCRdb has only the in-frame clones, and not every one. The data hold some 260,000 clones, with 88% observed a single time. Sequencing used peripheral blood. These receptors were collected from a woman aged 25-40 years with COVID-19, enrolled during active disease.

This chain joins TRBV5-8 and TRBJ2-7; 8 bases align to TRBD2. J was trimmed by 0 bases and V by 1 base; bases with no gene match: 6. The CDR3 spans 16 residues. Germline lookup yields CDR1 SGHTS and CDR2 YDEGEE. CDR3 sequence (DNA): TGTGCCAGCAGCTTGCGACTAGCGACTAACTCCTACGAGCAGTACTTC. Its protein is CASSLRLATNSYEQYF.

V and J are TRBV5-1 and TRBJ2-6; 7 bases are a match to TRBD1. Germline V CDR1 and CDR2: SGHRS, YFSETQ. The CDR3 loop spans 16 amino acids. The V gene end was trimmed by 4 bases and the J gene end by 2 bases; junction bases not matched to a gene: 6. This chain's CDR3 is CASSAETGAGANVLTF. The CDR3 DNA reads TGCGCCAGCAGCGCGGAAACAGGGGCTGGGGCCAACGTCCTGACTTTC.

This clone appeared once. The rearrangement links TRBV7-9 to TRBJ1-3; 9 positions agree with TRBD1. This CDR3 is built from 15 residues. CDR1 is SEHNR, CDR2 FQNEAQ, per germline (reference sequence). The V and J ends lost 10 bases and 4 bases, in that order; junction bases with no gene match: 11. The CDR3, as DNA: TGTGCCAACACGGACAGGGGATCGTCCGGAAACACCATATATTTT. Translated, it gives CANTDRGSSGNTIYF.

The chain is built from TRBV28 and TRBJ2-1, with 8 nucleotides matching TRBD1. CDR1 is MDHEN and CDR2 is SYDVKM in the germline V gene. V shed 2 bases and J 4 bases; nucleotides not matched to a gene: 7. The length of the CDR3 is 16 residues. The CDR3 reads CASSLNRDRTYNEQFF. CDR3 DNA sequence: TGTGCCAGCAGTTTAAACCGGGACAGGACATACAATGAGCAGTTCTTC.